The clone carrying this T cell receptor (beta chain) was found a few times. Its antigen is undetermined. The ends were cut back, 1 base at V and 0 bases at J, with 6 bases in the middle. Looked up from germline, CDR1 is MNHNS and CDR2 is SASEGT. The CDR3 extends over 14 amino acids. These data are taken from a study of T cells in Graves' hyperthyroidism and ophthalmopathy. Lactation, pregnancy, other autoimmune disease or uncontrolled infection led to exclusion of patients. Used for diagnoses were clinical symptoms, serum thyroxine and TRAb, thyroid ultrasound and orbital computed tomography. Regions amplified from RNA transcripts were the TCR beta CDR3 regions. Primed by the HTBI set, a first-round RT-PCR was run on the TCR CDR3. TCRdb processed the multiplex PCR reads anew with MiXCR; each CDR3 protein has one entry. The sample has over 650,000 distinct CDR3 sequences; just under 45% are singletons.

Whole-study findings and limits: Ophthalmopathy cases were set apart from stable hyperthyroidism by a 13 V-J model. Blood also showed most of the thyroid clonotypes that were expanded above 0.001.

Sequencing was performed on peripheral blood or thyroid tissue (not recorded which). This receptor was obtained from an adult man with Graves' disease, either hyperthyroidism or ophthalmopathy (not recorded which). V and J are TRBV6-1 and TRBJ1-1; D gene unclear. CDR3 bases: TGTGCCAGCAGTGAAGAAACTGTGAACACTGAAGCTTTCTTT. It is translated as CASSEETVNTEAFF.